The 30 T cell receptor beta chains below come from one sample, sequenced in a study of cytomegalovirus exposure and HLA in healthy donors. The primer mix had 60 Vbeta and 13 Jbeta primers. TCRdb's copy holds only in-frame clones and misses some; the assay was immunoSEQ multiplex PCR. The table includes 130,000 to 150,000 clones, over 60% detected once. The sequenced material came from PBMCs. Receptor source: a man aged 35 to 55 in good health and CMV-seropositive.

This clone occurred a few times. V is TRBV6-1 and J is TRBJ2-7; 13 positions agree with TRBD2. Germline CDR1 is MNHNS and CDR2 is SASEGT. The CDR3 runs 15 residues. Unmatched junction bases numbered 6, after V lost 5 bases and J lost 5 bases. CDR3 sequence (DNA): TGTGCCAGCAGTAGGGGACTAGCGGGAATCCACGAGCAGTACTTC. Protein sequence: CASSRGLAGIHEQYF.

The V and J genes are TRBV2 and TRBJ1-1, with no clear D. CDR3 size: 12 residues. From germline, CDR1 is SNHLY and CDR2 FYNNEI. V was cut by 7 bases and J by 1 base, with 7 bases left in between. The CDR3 loop is CASNFRNTEAFF. The CDR3 coding sequence is TGTGCCAGCAACTTTCGGAACACTGAAGCTTTCTTT.

The sample holds one count of this clone. The J gene is TRBJ2-7, the V gene TRBV7-6, with TRBD1 matching over 7 bases. Trimming cost V 1 base and J 0 bases; bases outside gene matches: 3. This CDR3 region has 15 residues. Germline-derived CDR1 and CDR2 are SGHVS and FNYEAQ. The CDR3 DNA sequence: TGTGCCAGCAGCTTAGGGGCAGGGGGCTCCTACGAGCAGTACTTC. It yields the protein CASSLGAGGSYEQYF.

This chain joins TRBV5-1 and TRBJ2-2, with TRBD1 matching over 10 bases. Germline V gene sequence: CDR1 SGHRS, CDR2 YFSETQ. J was trimmed by 6 bases and V by 5 bases; bases with no gene match: 7. There are 15 residues in the CDR3. Here the CDR3 DNA reads TGCGCCAGCAGATCGGGACAGGGGTCGGCCGGGGAGCTGTTTTTT. This gives the protein CASRSGQGSAGELFF. The variable domain in full, completed from reference TRBV5-1 and TRBJ2-2, reads KAGVTQTPRYLIKTRGQQVTLSCSPISGHRSVSWYQQTPGQGLQFLFEYFSETQRNKGNFPGRFSGRQFSNSRSEMNVSTLELGDSALYLCASRSGQGSAGELFFGEGSRLTVL.

This clone was counted between two and nine times. The chain recombines TRBV7-9 with TRBJ1-5; 8 nucleotides line up with TRBD1. V lost 5 bases and J lost 7; bases outside the gene matches: 7. Germline-derived CDR1 and CDR2 are SEHNR and FQNEAQ (reference sequence). The CDR3 loop spans 14 amino acids. The CDR3 nucleotides read TGTGCCAGCAGCCACGACAGGGGTCACCAGCCCCAGCATTTT. Translation: CASSHDRGHQPQHF.

This chain joins TRBV4-1 and TRBJ2-7, with D tentatively TRBD2 (6 bases). V lost 0 bases, J lost 2 bases, and 11 bases lay in between. The germline gives CDR1 MGHRA, CDR2 YSYEKL. The CDR3 spans 15 residues. The CDR3 region is CASSQETGAAYEQYF. CDR3 DNA sequence: TGCGCCAGCAGCCAAGAAACGGGAGCCGCCTACGAGCAGTACTTC.

V is TRBV6-5 and J is TRBJ2-1; D call uncertain. This CDR3 region has 15 residues. Per germline, CDR1 MNHEY and CDR2 SVGAGI. V was trimmed by 6 bases and J by 0 bases, leaving 12 bases between them. CDR3 loop: CASRFRHSSYNEQFF. In nucleotides, the CDR3 is TGTGCCAGCAGATTCCGACACAGCTCCTACAATGAGCAGTTCTTC.

This clone was seen more than once but under ten times. The J gene is TRBJ2-2, the V gene TRBV11-2; D may be TRBD1 (6 bases). Germline V gives CDR1 SGHAT, CDR2 FQNNGV. Trimming removed 4 bases at V and 5 bases at J, with 11 bases between. The CDR3 is made up of 14 amino acids. CDR3 sequence (DNA): TGTGCCAGCAGCTACAGGGATTCTACCGGGGAGCTGTTTTTT. This encodes CASSYRDSTGELFF.

The V call is TRBV6-1, the J call TRBJ1-6; 9 bases are shared with TRBD1. The junction had 8 bases not matched to a gene; V was cut back by 7 bases and J by 10 bases. This CDR3 region has 14 residues. Germline CDR1 MNHNS, CDR2 SASEGT. CDR3 in DNA: TGTGCCAGCATTAGACAGGGGGTAGAATCACCCCTCCACTTT. Translated: CASIRQGVESPLHF.

The CDR3 bases are TGTGCCAGCAGGGCAGGATTGAACACTGAAGCTTTCTTT. Its translation is CASRAGLNTEAFF. The chain combines TRBV7-3 with TRBJ1-1, with unresolved D. The CDR3 loop spans 13 amino acids. CDR1 SGHTA and CDR2 FQGTGA come from the germline V gene. The V end was cut by 6 bases, the J end by 0 bases, with 8 bases between.

V and J are TRBV6-5 and TRBJ1-2; 8 nucleotides agree with TRBD1. The V gene end was trimmed by 2 bases and the J gene end by 6 bases; junction bases not matched to a gene: 2. The CDR3 has 13 residues. CDR1 is MNHEY, CDR2 SVGAGI, per germline. The CDR3 region has the DNA TGTGCCAGCAGTTACGGGACAGGACATGGCTACACCTTC. Its protein is CASSYGTGHGYTF.

Note on this clone: Distinct nucleotide sequences in the sample also encode this CDR3. The chain joins TRBV7-2 to TRBJ1-1; 7 bases map to TRBD1. Losses at the gene ends were 3 bases for V and 3 bases for J; bases not matched to a gene: 4. Per the germline V gene, CDR1 is SGHTA and CDR2 is FQGNSA. The CDR3 has 14 amino acids. The CDR3 here is CASSFDRVDTEAFF. The DNA for the CDR3 is TGTGCCAGCAGCTTCGACAGGGTGGACACTGAAGCTTTCTTT. The complete variable domain, with remaining parts taken from reference TRBV7-2 and TRBJ1-1, reads GAGVSQSPSNKVTEKGKDVELRCDPISGHTALYWYRQSLGQGLEFLIYFQGNSAPDKSGLPSDRFSAERTGGSVSTLTIQRTQQEDSAVYLCASSFDRVDTEAFFGQGTRLTVV.

This clone was picked up a small number of times. V and J are TRBV6-5 and TRBJ1-2; perhaps TRBD1 as D (5 bases). Germline-derived CDR1 and CDR2 are MNHEY and SVGAGI. The CDR3 sequence is 13 residues long. V was trimmed by 6 bases and J by 4 bases, leaving 12 bases between them. The CDR3 nucleotides are TGTGCCAGCAGACCCCCAGGGTCCTATGGCTACACCTTC. Its protein product is CASRPPGSYGYTF.

The chain has TRBV7-2 and TRBJ2-5; D possibly corresponds to TRBD2 (5 bases). The CDR3 extends over 14 amino acids. V lost 5 bases and J lost 5, with 15 bases in between. CDR1 is SGHTA and CDR2 is FQGNSA in the germline V gene. The CDR3 protein is CASSGRGGGETQYF. In nucleotides, the CDR3 is TGTGCCAGCAGCGGCAGAGGAGGCGGGGAGACCCAGTACTTC.

This clone has a handful of counts. The gene calls are TRBV6-8 and TRBJ2-7, with TRBD2 matching over 7 bases. Germline V lookup: CDR1 MNHGY, CDR2 SAAAGT. CDR3 size: 14 residues. The junction had 8 bases not matched to a gene; V was cut back by 5 bases and J by 4 bases. In nucleotides, the CDR3 is TGTGCCAGCAGTAGCGGGACGACCTATTACGAGCAGTACTTC. This sequence encodes CASSSGTTYYEQYF.

The rearrangement joins TRBV4-1 to TRBJ2-2; 9 bases map to TRBD2. J was trimmed by 1 base and V by 0 bases; bases with no gene match: 3. Germline V gene sequence: CDR1 MGHRA, CDR2 YSYEKL. The CDR3 has 17 residues. CDR3 loop: CASSQEPSGENTGELFF. The CDR3 DNA is TGCGCCAGCAGCCAAGAACCTAGCGGGGAGAACACCGGGGAGCTGTTTTTT.

This clone has a handful of counts. The CDR3: CACPGTGYEQYF. DNA of the CDR3: TGTGCCTGCCCCGGGACAGGTTACGAGCAGTACTTC. The J gene is TRBJ2-7, the V gene TRBV30, with TRBD1 identical over 8 bases. The CDR3 is 12 residues long. J lost 4 bases, V lost 6 bases, and 5 bases had no gene match. Germline assignment: CDR1 GTSNPN and CDR2 SVGIG (reference sequence).

This clone was detected only a few times. The genes are TRBV18 and TRBJ2-7, with D possibly being TRBD2 (5 bases). CDR1 is KGHSH, CDR2 LQKENI, per germline. The germline V and J ends were trimmed by 5 bases and 1 base, with 9 bases remaining between them. CDR3 length: 13 amino acids. Written as DNA, the CDR3 is TGTGCCAGCTCAGAGGGCCCGTCCTACGAGCAGTACTTC. Amino acid sequence: CASSEGPSYEQYF.

This clone was detected a few times. V gene TRBV7-2 combines with J gene TRBJ2-1; 9 bases match TRBD1. The trim removed 5 bases at V and 6 bases at J, leaving 14 bases unmatched. CDR3 length equals 17 residues. Germline values: CDR1 SGHTA, CDR2 FQGNSA. CDR3 in DNA: TGTGCCAGCAGCCCAAGAGCCGGGACAGGGTTGCCCAATGAGCAGTTCTTC. Its translation is CASSPRAGTGLPNEQFF.

This rearrangement joins TRBV18 to TRBJ2-7; 10 bases are shared with TRBD1. This CDR3 is 13 amino acids long. V gave up 8 bases and J gave up 3 bases; unmatched junction bases: 4. Germline CDR1 and CDR2: KGHSH and LQKENI. CDR3 region: CASLRTGGYEQYF. Written as DNA, the CDR3 is TGTGCCAGCCTTAGGACAGGGGGCTACGAGCAGTACTTC.

The rearrangement joins TRBV6-1 to TRBJ1-1, with TRBD1 matching over 7 bases. The CDR3 is 15 residues long. The germline gives CDR1 MNHNS, CDR2 SASEGT. V was pared by 5 bases and J by 4 bases, with 10 bases of the junction left unmatched. The CDR3 DNA reads TGTGCCAGCAGTAGGGGGACAGTCGAGGGCACTGAAGCTTTCTTT. It codes for CASSRGTVEGTEAFF.

This clone has only a few counts. The V call is TRBV11-2, the J call TRBJ2-5; 10 nucleotides match TRBD2. Germline assignment: CDR1 SGHAT and CDR2 FQNNGV. J lost 1 base, V lost 5 bases, and 1 base had no gene match. This CDR3 is 14 amino acids long. CDR3 protein: CASSRTSGQETQYF. The DNA for the CDR3 is TGTGCCAGCAGCCGGACTAGCGGCCAAGAGACCCAGTACTTC.

V and J are TRBV11-2 and TRBJ1-1, with D possibly TRBD1 on 6 matching bases. The V gene lost 5 bases and the J gene lost 0 bases, with 19 bases spanning the gap. This CDR3 region has 17 residues. Germline V gene data show CDR1 as SGHAT and CDR2 as FQNNGV. This CDR3 is CASSAPVTGALNTEAFF. CDR3 coding DNA: TGTGCCAGCAGCGCCCCAGTGACAGGCGCATTGAACACTGAAGCTTTCTTT.

The chain joins TRBV6-5 to TRBJ2-5; D perhaps matches TRBD1 (6 bases). There are 14 residues in the CDR3. Deletions cut 4 bases from V and 1 base from J, with 10 bases between. Germline V CDR1 and CDR2: MNHEY, SVGAGI. The DNA of the CDR3 is TGTGCCAGCAGTTGGACAGTGACCCAAGAGACCCAGTACTTC. Translation: CASSWTVTQETQYF.

This chain connects TRBV7-7 to TRBJ2-5; perhaps TRBD1 as D (5 bases). V shed 5 bases and J shed 4 bases, with 14 bases lying between them. The CDR3 is 14 residues long. The germline gives CDR1 SSHAT, CDR2 FNYEAQ (reference sequence). CDR3 loop: CASSPDKFRETQYF. In DNA, the CDR3 is TGTGCCAGCAGCCCGGACAAGTTTAGAGAGACCCAGTACTTC.

This clone was seen a few times. With a far larger clone one base away, a read error is the likely cause. The chain combines TRBV10-1 with TRBJ2-7; TRBD2 might be the D (5 bases). The ends were cut back, 7 bases at V and 7 bases at J, with 17 bases in the middle. The germline CDR1 and CDR2 sequences are WNHNN and SYGVQD (reference sequence). This CDR3 spans 13 amino acids. DNA for the CDR3: TGCGCCAGCACCCAGGAGGAAAACAATGAGCAGTACTTC. Translating gives CASTQEENNEQYF.

The chain combines TRBV13 with TRBJ2-1; TRBD1 matches at 7 bases. Germline values: CDR1 PRHDT, CDR2 FYEKMQ (reference sequence). With 2 bases clipped from V and 1 base from J, the junction kept 5 bases outside the gene matches. The CDR3 covers 16 residues. CDR3 coding DNA: TGTGCCAGCAGCTTACAGGGGGTTGTGTCCTACAATGAGCAGTTCTTC. It yields the protein CASSLQGVVSYNEQFF.

J is TRBJ2-3 and V is TRBV6-1; TRBD2 might be the D (6 bases). Germline V gene lookup returns CDR1 MNHNS and CDR2 SASEGT. The CDR3 runs to 13 residues. Trimming pared 7 bases from V and 2 bases from J, leaving 10 bases between. CDR3 residues: CASTSDYTDTQYF. Here the CDR3 DNA reads TGTGCCAGCACTAGCGACTACACAGATACGCAGTATTTT.

This chain connects TRBV27 to TRBJ2-7; tentative D call: TRBD2 (5 bases). Germline CDR1 MNHEY, CDR2 SMNVEV (reference sequence). The ends were cut back, 6 bases at V and 0 bases at J, with 9 bases in the middle. This CDR3 has 13 amino acids. This chain's CDR3 is CASSLGGSYEQYF. In DNA, the CDR3 is TGTGCCAGCAGCCTAGGAGGCTCCTACGAGCAGTACTTC.

The V and J genes are TRBV10-2 and TRBJ1-1; 8 nucleotides agree with TRBD1. The CDR3 runs to 14 residues. Germline V gives CDR1 WSHSY, CDR2 SAAADI. Trimming took 5 bases from V and 11 from J; bases not matched to a gene: 13. This CDR3 reads CASSSGGYKVLAFF. In DNA form, the CDR3 reads TGCGCCAGCAGTTCAGGGGGCTACAAGGTCTTGGCTTTCTTT.